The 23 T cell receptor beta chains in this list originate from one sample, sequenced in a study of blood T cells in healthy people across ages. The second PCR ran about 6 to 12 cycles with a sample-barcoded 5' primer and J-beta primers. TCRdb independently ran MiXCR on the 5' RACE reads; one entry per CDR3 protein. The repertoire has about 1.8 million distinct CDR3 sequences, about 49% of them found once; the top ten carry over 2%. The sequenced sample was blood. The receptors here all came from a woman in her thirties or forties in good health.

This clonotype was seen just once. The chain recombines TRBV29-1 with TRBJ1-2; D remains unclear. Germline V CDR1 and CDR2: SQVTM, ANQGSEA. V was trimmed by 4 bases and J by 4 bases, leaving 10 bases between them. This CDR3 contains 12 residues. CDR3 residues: CSVVGATYGYTF. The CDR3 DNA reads TGCAGCGTTGTCGGTGCAACCTATGGCTACACCTTC.

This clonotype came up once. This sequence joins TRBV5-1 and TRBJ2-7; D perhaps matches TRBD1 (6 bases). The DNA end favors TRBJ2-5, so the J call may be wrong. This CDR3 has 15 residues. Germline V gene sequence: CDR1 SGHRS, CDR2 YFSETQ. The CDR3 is CASSLAQTGPETQYF. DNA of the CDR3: TGCGCCAGCAGCTTGGCCCAAACAGGGCCAGAGACCCAGTACTTC.

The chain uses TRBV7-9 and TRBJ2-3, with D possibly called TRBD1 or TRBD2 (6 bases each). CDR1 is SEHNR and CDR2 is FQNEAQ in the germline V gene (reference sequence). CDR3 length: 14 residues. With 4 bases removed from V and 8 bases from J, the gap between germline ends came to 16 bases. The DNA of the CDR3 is TGTGCCAGCAGCTCCCTCGGGGGCACGGGTACGCAGTATTTT. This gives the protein CASSSLGGTGTQYF.

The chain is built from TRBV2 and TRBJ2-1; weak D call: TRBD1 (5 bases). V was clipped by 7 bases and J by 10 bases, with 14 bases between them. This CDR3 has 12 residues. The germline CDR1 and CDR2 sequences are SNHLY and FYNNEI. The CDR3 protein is CASTLQVREQFF. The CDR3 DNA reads TGTGCCAGCACCTTACAGGTACGGGAGCAGTTCTTC. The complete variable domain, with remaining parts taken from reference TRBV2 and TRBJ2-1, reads EPEVTQTPSHQVTQMGQEVILRCVPISNHLYFYWYRQILGQKVEFLVSFYNNEISEKSEIFDDQFSVERPDGSNFTLKIRSTKLEDSAMYFCASTLQVREQFFGPGTRLTVL.

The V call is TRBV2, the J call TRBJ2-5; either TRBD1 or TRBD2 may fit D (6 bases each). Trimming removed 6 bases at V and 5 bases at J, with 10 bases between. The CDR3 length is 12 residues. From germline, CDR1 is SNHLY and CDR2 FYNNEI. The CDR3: CASRGGIETQYF. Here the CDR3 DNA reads TGTGCCAGCAGGGGGGGCATCGAGACCCAGTACTTC.

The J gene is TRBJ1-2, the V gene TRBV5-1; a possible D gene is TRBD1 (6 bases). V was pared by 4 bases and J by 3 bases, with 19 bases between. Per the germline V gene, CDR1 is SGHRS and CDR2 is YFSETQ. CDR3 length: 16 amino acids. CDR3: CASSLNMGAGDYGYTF. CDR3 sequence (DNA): TGCGCCAGCAGCCTCAATATGGGGGCGGGTGACTATGGCTACACCTTC.

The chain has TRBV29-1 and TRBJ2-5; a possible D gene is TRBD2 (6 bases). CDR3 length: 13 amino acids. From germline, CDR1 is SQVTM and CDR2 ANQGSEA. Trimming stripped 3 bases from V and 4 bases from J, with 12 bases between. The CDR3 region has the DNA TGCAGCGTTGACCCCCGGGACTCAGAGACCCAGTACTTC. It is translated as CSVDPRDSETQYF. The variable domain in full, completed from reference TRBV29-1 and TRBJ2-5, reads SAVISQKPSRDICQRGTSLTIQCQVDSQVTMMFWYRQQPGQSLTLIATANQGSEATYESGFVIDKFPISRPNLTFSTLTVSNMSPEDSSIYLCSVDPRDSETQYFGPGTRLLVL.

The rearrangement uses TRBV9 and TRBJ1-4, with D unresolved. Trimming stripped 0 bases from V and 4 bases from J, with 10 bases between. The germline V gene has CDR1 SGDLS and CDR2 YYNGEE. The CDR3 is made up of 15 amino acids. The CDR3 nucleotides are TGTGCCAGCAGCGTAGCCTTAGGATTTAATGAAAAACTGTTTTTT. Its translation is CASSVALGFNEKLFF.

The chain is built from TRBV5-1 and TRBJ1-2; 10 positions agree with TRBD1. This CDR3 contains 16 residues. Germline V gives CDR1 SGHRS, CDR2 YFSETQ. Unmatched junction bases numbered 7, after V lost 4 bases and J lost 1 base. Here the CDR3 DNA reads TGCGCCAGCAGCCCGGGGACAGGGGCATATAACTATGGCTACACCTTC. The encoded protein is CASSPGTGAYNYGYTF. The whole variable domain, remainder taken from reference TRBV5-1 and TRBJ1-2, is KAGVTQTPRYLIKTRGQQVTLSCSPISGHRSVSWYQQTPGQGLQFLFEYFSETQRNKGNFPGRFSGRQFSNSRSEMNVSTLELGDSALYLCASSPGTGAYNYGYTFGSGTRLTVV.

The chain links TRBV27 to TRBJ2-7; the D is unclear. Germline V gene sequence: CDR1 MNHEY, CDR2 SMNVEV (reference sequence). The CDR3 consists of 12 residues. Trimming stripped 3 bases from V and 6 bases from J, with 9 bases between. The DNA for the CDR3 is TGTGCCAGCAGTTTCTGGGGTGGCGAGCAGTACTTC. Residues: CASSFWGGEQYF.

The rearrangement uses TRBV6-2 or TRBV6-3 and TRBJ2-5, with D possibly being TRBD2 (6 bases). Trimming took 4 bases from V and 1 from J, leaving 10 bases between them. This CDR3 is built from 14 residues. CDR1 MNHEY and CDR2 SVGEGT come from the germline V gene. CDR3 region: CASSWRRGQETQYF. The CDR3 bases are TGTGCCAGCAGTTGGAGGCGGGGCCAAGAGACCCAGTACTTC.

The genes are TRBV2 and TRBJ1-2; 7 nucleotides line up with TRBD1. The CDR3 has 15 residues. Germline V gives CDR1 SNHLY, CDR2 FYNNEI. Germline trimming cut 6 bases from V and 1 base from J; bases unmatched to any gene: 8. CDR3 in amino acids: CASRAQGGGNYGYTF. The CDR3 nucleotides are TGTGCCAGCAGAGCTCAAGGGGGCGGTAACTATGGCTACACCTTC.

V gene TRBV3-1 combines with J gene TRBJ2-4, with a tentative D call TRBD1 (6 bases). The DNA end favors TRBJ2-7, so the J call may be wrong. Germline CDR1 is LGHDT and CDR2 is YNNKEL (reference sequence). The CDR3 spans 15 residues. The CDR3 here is CASSLSGQGKDEQYF. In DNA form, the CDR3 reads TGTGCCAGCAGCCTGAGTGGGCAGGGGAAAGACGAGCAGTACTTC.

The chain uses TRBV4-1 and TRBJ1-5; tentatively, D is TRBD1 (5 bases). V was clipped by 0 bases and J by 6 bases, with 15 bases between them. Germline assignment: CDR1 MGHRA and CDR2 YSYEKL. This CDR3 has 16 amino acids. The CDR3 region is CASSQEVGRGGQPQHF. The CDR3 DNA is TGCGCCAGCAGCCAAGAAGTTGGGAGGGGTGGTCAGCCCCAGCATTTT.

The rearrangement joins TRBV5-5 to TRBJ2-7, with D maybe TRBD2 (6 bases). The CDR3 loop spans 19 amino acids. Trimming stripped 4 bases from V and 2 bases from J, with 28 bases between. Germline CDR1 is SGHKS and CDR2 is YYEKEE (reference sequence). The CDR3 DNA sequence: TGTGCCAGCAGCCCACTACCATTGCCACTAGCAGTGGCACCCTACGAGCAGTACTTC. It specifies CASSPLPLPLAVAPYEQYF.

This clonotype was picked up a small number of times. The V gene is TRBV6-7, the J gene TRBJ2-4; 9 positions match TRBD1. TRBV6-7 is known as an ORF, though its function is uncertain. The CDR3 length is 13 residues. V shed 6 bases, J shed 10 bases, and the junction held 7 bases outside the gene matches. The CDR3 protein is CASSRGTGHIQYF. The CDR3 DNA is TGTGCCAGCAGCCGCGGGACAGGGCATATTCAGTACTTC.

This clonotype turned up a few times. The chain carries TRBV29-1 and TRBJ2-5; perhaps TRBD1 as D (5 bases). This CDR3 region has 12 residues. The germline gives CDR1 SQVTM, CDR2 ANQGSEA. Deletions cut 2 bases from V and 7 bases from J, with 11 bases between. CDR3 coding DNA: TGCAGCGTTGAACCCATCGACAGGACCCAGTACTTC. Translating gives CSVEPIDRTQYF.

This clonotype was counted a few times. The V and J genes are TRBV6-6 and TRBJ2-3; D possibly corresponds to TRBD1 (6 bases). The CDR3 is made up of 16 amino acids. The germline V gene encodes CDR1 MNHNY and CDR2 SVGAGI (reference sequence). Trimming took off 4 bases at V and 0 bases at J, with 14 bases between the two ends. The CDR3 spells CASSSRQAPSTDTQYF. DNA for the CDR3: TGTGCCAGCAGTTCCCGACAGGCACCTAGCACAGATACGCAGTATTTT.

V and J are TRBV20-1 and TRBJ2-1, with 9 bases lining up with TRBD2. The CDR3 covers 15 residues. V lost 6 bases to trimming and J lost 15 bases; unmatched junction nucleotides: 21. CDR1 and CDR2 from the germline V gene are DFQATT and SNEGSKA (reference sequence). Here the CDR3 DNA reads TGCAGTGCGCGACACGGACTAGCGAAGCTATATGGACCGTTCTTC. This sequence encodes CSARHGLAKLYGPFF.

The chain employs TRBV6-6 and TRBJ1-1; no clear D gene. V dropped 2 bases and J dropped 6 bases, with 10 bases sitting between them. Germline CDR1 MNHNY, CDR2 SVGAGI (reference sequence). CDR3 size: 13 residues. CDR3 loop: CASSYARQPEAFF. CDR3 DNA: TGTGCCAGCAGTTACGCCCGGCAGCCTGAAGCTTTCTTT.

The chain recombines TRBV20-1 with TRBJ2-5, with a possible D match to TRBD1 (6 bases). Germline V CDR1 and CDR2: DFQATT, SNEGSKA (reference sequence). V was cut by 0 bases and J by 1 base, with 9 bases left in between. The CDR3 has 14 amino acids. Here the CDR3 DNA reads TGCAGTGCTAGAGATACAGGGATCCAAGAGACCCAGTACTTC. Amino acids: CSARDTGIQETQYF.

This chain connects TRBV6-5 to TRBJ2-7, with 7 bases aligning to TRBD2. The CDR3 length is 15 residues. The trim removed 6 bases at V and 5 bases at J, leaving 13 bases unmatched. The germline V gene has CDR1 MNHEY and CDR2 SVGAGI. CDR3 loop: CASSPPGLSFHEQYF. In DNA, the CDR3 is TGTGCCAGCAGCCCTCCGGGACTATCTTTCCACGAGCAGTACTTC.

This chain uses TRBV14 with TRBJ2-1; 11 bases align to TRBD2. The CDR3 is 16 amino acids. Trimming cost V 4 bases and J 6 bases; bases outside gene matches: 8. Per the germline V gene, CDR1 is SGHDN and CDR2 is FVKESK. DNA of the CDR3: TGTGCCAGCAGCCTAATTAGCGGGGGGGCCTTCAATGAGCAGTTCTTC. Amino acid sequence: CASSLISGGAFNEQFF.